The rows below give T cell receptor beta chains drawn from one sample of a study of blood T cells in healthy people across ages. TCRdb redid the calling of the 5' RACE reads with MiXCR, one entry per CDR3 protein. The repertoire holds around 620,000 distinct CDR3 sequences, 27% seen once, with roughly 20% in the top ten. The sample consisted of blood. The source of these receptors is a woman aged 70-85 years in good health. Both conserved end residues are part of each CDR3. The D gene is left open where the match is weak. Rows may omit the clone size; those that give it use once, few, many or a size class.

J: TRBJ1-4; V: TRBV3-1; D: -; size: few; DNA: TGTGCCAGCAGCCAAGAGGGGGCCAGGGTGGGGAAACTGTTTTTT; CDR3: CASSQEGARVGKLFF
J: TRBJ2-2; V: TRBV20-1; D: -; size: few; DNA: TGCAGTGCCAAAGCCTACACCAGTCCCGGGGAGCTGTTTTTT; CDR3: CSAKAYTSPGELFF
J: TRBJ2-5; V: TRBV6-5; D: TRBD2; size: -; DNA: TGTGCCAGCCAAACCAGCGGGGGGGCCCAAGAGACCCAGTACTTC; CDR3: CASQTSGGAQETQYF
J: TRBJ2-7; V: TRBV7-2; D: -; size: few; DNA: TGTGCCAGCAGCCAGACTACCACCTACGAGCAGTACTTC; CDR3: CASSQTTTYEQYF
J: TRBJ2-3; V: TRBV28; D: -; size: -; DNA: TGTGCCAGCAGTTTATCCCTAGGAGATACGCAGTATTTT; CDR3: CASSLSLGDTQYF
J: TRBJ1-3; V: TRBV19; D: -; size: -; DNA: TGTGCCAGTAGAAACAGCTTTACTGGAAACACCATATATTTT; CDR3: CASRNSFTGNTIYF
J: TRBJ2-2; V: TRBV7-8; D: TRBD2; size: few; DNA: TGTGCCAGCAGCACCGGGGGGGGACTCACCGGGGAGCTGTTTTTT; CDR3: CASSTGGGLTGELFF
J: TRBJ2-1; V: TRBV2; D: TRBD2; size: -; DNA: TGTGCCAGCACCAAAAGCGGGGGGGCAACGAATGAGCAGTTCTTC; CDR3: CASTKSGGATNEQFF
J: TRBJ2-7; V: TRBV27; D: TRBD1; size: -; DNA: TGTGCCAGTTCCCACGGGACAGGGGGCAGGGACGAGCAGTACTTC; CDR3: CASSHGTGGRDEQYF
J: TRBJ1-4; V: TRBV20-1; D: -; size: few; DNA: TGCAGTGCTCGTCCAGGCAGCGCAACTAATGAAAAACTGTTTTTT; CDR3: CSARPGSATNEKLFF
J: TRBJ1-1; V: TRBV9; D: -; size: -; DNA: TGTGCCAGCAGCCCGTACAGGGAGGGTCCCGAAGCTTTCTTT; CDR3: CASSPYREGPEAFF
J: TRBJ2-1; V: TRBV4-3; D: TRBD2; size: -; DNA: TGCGCCAGCAGCCAAGAACTAGCGGGGCATGAGCAGTTCTTC; CDR3: CASSQELAGHEQFF
J: TRBJ2-7; V: TRBV11-1; D: TRBD1; size: -; DNA: TGTGCCAGCGATGCCCGAGGGACAGGGGACCTGAGTTACCTCTCCTACGAGCAGTACTTC; CDR3: CASDARGTGDLSYLSYEQYF
J: TRBJ2-3; V: TRBV20-1; D: -; size: -; DNA: TGCAGTGCTAGAGCACTGGGCAGGGCAACGACAGATACGCAGTATTTT; CDR3: CSARALGRATTDTQYF
J: TRBJ2-3; V: TRBV29-1; D: TRBD2; size: -; DNA: TGCAGCGCCAAGGGGACTAGCGGGAGTTTAATCCGCACAGATACGCAGTATTTT; CDR3: CSAKGTSGSLIRTDTQYF
J: TRBJ2-3; V: TRBV7-2; D: -; size: -; DNA: TGTGCCAGCAGCTTGGGACTCACCACAGATACGCAGTATTTT; CDR3: CASSLGLTTDTQYF
J: TRBJ2-3; V: TRBV18; D: -; size: few; DNA: TGTGCCGGAGTGGGTAGCACAGATACGCAGTATTTT; CDR3: CAGVGSTDTQYF
J: TRBJ1-2; V: TRBV11-2; D: -; size: -; DNA: TGTGCCAGCAGCAACCCCAGCGCGACGGGCTACACCTTC; CDR3: CASSNPSATGYTF
J: TRBJ2-3; V: TRBV7-9; D: -; size: -; DNA: TGTGCCAGCACTACCCCGGGACTCCAAGGACCGGATACGCAGTATTTT; CDR3: CASTTPGLQGPDTQYF
J: TRBJ2-7; V: TRBV29-1; D: -; size: few; DNA: TGCAGCGTTCAATCCCTCCGGGGAGTCAAGGACGAGCAGTACTTC; CDR3: CSVQSLRGVKDEQYF
J: TRBJ2-1; V: TRBV2; D: -; size: -; DNA: TGTGCCAGCAGCTTGGACATTAACAATGAGCAGTTCTTC; CDR3: CASSLDINNEQFF
J: TRBJ1-1; V: TRBV9; D: -; size: once; DNA: TGTGCCAGCAGCGACGCCGGGGACACTGAAGCTTTCTTT; CDR3: CASSDAGDTEAFF
J: TRBJ2-5; V: TRBV5-5; D: -; size: few; DNA: TGTGCCAGCAGCTTGGACGCTAGCAGGGAGACCCAGTACTTC; CDR3: CASSLDASRETQYF
J: TRBJ2-7; V: TRBV5-1; D: TRBD1; size: -; DNA: TGCGCCAGCAGCTCTTCTCCCGGGACAGTAAACGAGCAGTACTTC; CDR3: CASSSSPGTVNEQYF
J: TRBJ1-2; V: TRBV7-3; D: TRBD1; size: -; DNA: TGTGCCAGCAGCTTAAGCACAGGGGGGGACTATGGCTACACCTTC; CDR3: CASSLSTGGDYGYTF
J: TRBJ1-1; V: TRBV12-3/TRBV12-4; D: -; size: -; DNA: TGTGCCAGCAGTTTTTTGCCGGATCTGAACACTGAAGCTTTCTTT; CDR3: CASSFLPDLNTEAFF
J: TRBJ2-5; V: TRBV29-1; D: -; size: many; DNA: TGCAGCGCCAACGGGGGTTTCCAAGAGACCCAGTACTTC; CDR3: CSANGGFQETQYF
J: TRBJ2-1; V: TRBV6-1; D: TRBD1; size: -; DNA: TGTGCCAGCAGTCCTCTTTCCGGGACAGGAATATACAATGAGCAGTTCTTC; CDR3: CASSPLSGTGIYNEQFF
J: TRBJ1-5; V: TRBV7-2; D: TRBD1; size: -; DNA: TGTGCCAGCAGCTTAGGGACAGGGCCTCAGCCCCAGCATTTT; CDR3: CASSLGTGPQPQHF
J: TRBJ2-1; V: TRBV27; D: -; size: -; DNA: TGTGCCAGCAGTTTGGGGCTCCGCCACAATGAGCAGTTCTTC; CDR3: CASSLGLRHNEQFF
J: TRBJ1-2; V: TRBV20-1; D: -; size: few; DNA: TGCAGTGCTAGAGCAAGGACCTCCAACTATGGCTACACCTTC; CDR3: CSARARTSNYGYTF
J: TRBJ1-4; V: TRBV5-6; D: -; size: -; DNA: TGTGCCAGCAGCTTGGCGGGTATCATTGGTAATGAAAAACTGTTTTTT; CDR3: CASSLAGIIGNEKLFF
J: TRBJ1-4; V: TRBV30; D: -; size: -; DNA: TGTGCCTGGAGTGCGGGGATGAACGGCCGAAAACTGTTTTTT; CDR3: CAWSAGMNGRKLFF
J: TRBJ2-5; V: TRBV6-2/TRBV6-3; D: -; size: -; DNA: TGTGCCAGCGGAAGGGCAGGCCAAGAGACCCAGTACTTC; CDR3: CASGRAGQETQYF
J: TRBJ1-1; V: TRBV7-2; D: -; size: -; DNA: TGTGCCAGCAGCTTATTCGCGGGGGCCCGCACTGAAGCTTTCTTT; CDR3: CASSLFAGARTEAFF
J: TRBJ2-5; V: TRBV20-1; D: -; size: many; DNA: TGCAGTGCTAGTACGGCGGAGGAGACCCAGTACTTC; CDR3: CSASTAEETQYF
J: TRBJ2-6; V: TRBV6-1; D: -; size: few; DNA: TGTGCCAGCAGCACAGGTTTCTCTGGGGCCAACGTCCTGACTTTC; CDR3: CASSTGFSGANVLTF
J: TRBJ2-1; V: TRBV12-3/TRBV12-4; D: -; size: -; DNA: TGTGCCAGCAGGGAGTTGCTCTACAATGAGCAGTTCTTC; CDR3: CASRELLYNEQFF
J: TRBJ2-3; V: TRBV11-3; D: TRBD1; size: few; DNA: TGTGCCAGCAGCATACGGACAGGGAATACGCAGTATTTT; CDR3: CASSIRTGNTQYF
J: TRBJ1-1; V: TRBV27; D: -; size: few; DNA: TGTGCCAGCAGTTTTTTCCGGGCAGCGCAGAACACTGAAGCTTTCTTT; CDR3: CASSFFRAAQNTEAFF
J: TRBJ1-2; V: TRBV7-2; D: TRBD1; size: few; DNA: TGTGCCAGCAGCTTCGCCGGGACAGGGGACTATGGCTACACCTTC; CDR3: CASSFAGTGDYGYTF
J: TRBJ2-7; V: TRBV6-4; D: -; size: -; DNA: TGTGCCAGCATCCCGAGGGGGTCCTACGAGCAGTACTTC; CDR3: CASIPRGSYEQYF
J: TRBJ2-1; V: TRBV6-5; D: -; size: -; DNA: TGTGCCAGCAGTGTAAAAGAGACCCAGTTCTTC; CDR3: CASSVKETQFF
J: TRBJ2-5; V: TRBV29-1; D: -; size: -; DNA: TGCAGCGTTGATTTTATGACGGAGACCCAGTACTTC; CDR3: CSVDFMTETQYF
J: TRBJ2-5; V: TRBV19; D: TRBD2; size: few; DNA: TGTGCCAGTAGTGCCGCGGGGGGAGAGACCCAGTACTTC; CDR3: CASSAAGGETQYF
J: TRBJ2-6; V: TRBV6-5; D: -; size: few; DNA: TGTGCCAGCAGTTTAGGACAGCTCTCTGGGGCCAACGTCCTGACTTTC; CDR3: CASSLGQLSGANVLTF
J: TRBJ2-7; V: TRBV9; D: TRBD2; size: -; DNA: TGTGCCAGCAGCACCCGTAGCGGGGGCCCTAACTACGAGCAGTACTTC; CDR3: CASSTRSGGPNYEQYF
J: TRBJ2-3; V: TRBV12-3/TRBV12-4; D: TRBD1; size: -; DNA: TGTGCCAGCAGTCGACAGGGGTTTGGGACAGATACGCAGTATTTT; CDR3: CASSRQGFGTDTQYF
J: TRBJ2-5; V: TRBV28; D: -; size: -; DNA: TGTGCCAGCAGTTTATTCGGGAGCCAAGGAGAGACCCAGTACTTC; CDR3: CASSLFGSQGETQYF
J: TRBJ2-4; V: TRBV12-3/TRBV12-4; D: -; size: many; DNA: TGTGCCAGCAGTTTAGGAGGAGTGGCCAAAAACATTCAGTACTTC; CDR3: CASSLGGVAKNIQYF
J: TRBJ1-4; V: TRBV27; D: -; size: -; DNA: TGTGCCAGCAGTTTCTTGGGGGGTAATGAAAAACTGTTTTTT; CDR3: CASSFLGGNEKLFF
J: TRBJ2-7; V: TRBV18; D: -; size: few; DNA: TGTGCCAGCTCACCAAAAGGACAGTTTTACGAGCAGTACTTC; CDR3: CASSPKGQFYEQYF
J: TRBJ2-7; V: TRBV7-2; D: -; size: -; DNA: TGTGCCAGCAGCTTGCAGTTTGGGTCCCCCTACGAGCAGTACTTC; CDR3: CASSLQFGSPYEQYF
J: TRBJ2-5; V: TRBV20-1; D: -; size: few; DNA: TGCAGTGCTAGAGATACGGCCAAGACCCAGTACTTC; CDR3: CSARDTAKTQYF
J: TRBJ2-7; V: TRBV29-1; D: TRBD1; size: -; DNA: TGCAGCGCTGGGACAGGACCTTCTTCCTACGAGCAGTACTTC; CDR3: CSAGTGPSSYEQYF